The clone carrying this TCR beta chain was counted between two and nine times. This entry belongs to a study of blood T cells in healthy people across ages. This CDR3 spans 13 amino acids. V lost 4 bases to trimming and J lost 3 bases; unmatched junction nucleotides: 3. Germline assignment: CDR1 DFQATT and CDR2 SNEGSKA (reference sequence). The authors ran a second PCR of roughly 6 to 12 cycles using a sample-barcoded 5' primer and a J-beta primer mix. MiXCR was run by TCRdb on the 5' RACE reads, yielding one entry per CDR3 protein. The sample has 1.5 million or so distinct CDR3 sequences; under 55% are singletons.

The TCR was taken from a woman aged 18 to 35 in good health. Specimen: blood. The V call is TRBV20-1, the J call TRBJ2-7; 10 nucleotides align to TRBD1. The CDR3 spells CSAIRTGGYEQYF. CDR3 DNA sequence: TGCAGTGCTATCCGGACAGGGGGCTACGAGCAGTACTTC.